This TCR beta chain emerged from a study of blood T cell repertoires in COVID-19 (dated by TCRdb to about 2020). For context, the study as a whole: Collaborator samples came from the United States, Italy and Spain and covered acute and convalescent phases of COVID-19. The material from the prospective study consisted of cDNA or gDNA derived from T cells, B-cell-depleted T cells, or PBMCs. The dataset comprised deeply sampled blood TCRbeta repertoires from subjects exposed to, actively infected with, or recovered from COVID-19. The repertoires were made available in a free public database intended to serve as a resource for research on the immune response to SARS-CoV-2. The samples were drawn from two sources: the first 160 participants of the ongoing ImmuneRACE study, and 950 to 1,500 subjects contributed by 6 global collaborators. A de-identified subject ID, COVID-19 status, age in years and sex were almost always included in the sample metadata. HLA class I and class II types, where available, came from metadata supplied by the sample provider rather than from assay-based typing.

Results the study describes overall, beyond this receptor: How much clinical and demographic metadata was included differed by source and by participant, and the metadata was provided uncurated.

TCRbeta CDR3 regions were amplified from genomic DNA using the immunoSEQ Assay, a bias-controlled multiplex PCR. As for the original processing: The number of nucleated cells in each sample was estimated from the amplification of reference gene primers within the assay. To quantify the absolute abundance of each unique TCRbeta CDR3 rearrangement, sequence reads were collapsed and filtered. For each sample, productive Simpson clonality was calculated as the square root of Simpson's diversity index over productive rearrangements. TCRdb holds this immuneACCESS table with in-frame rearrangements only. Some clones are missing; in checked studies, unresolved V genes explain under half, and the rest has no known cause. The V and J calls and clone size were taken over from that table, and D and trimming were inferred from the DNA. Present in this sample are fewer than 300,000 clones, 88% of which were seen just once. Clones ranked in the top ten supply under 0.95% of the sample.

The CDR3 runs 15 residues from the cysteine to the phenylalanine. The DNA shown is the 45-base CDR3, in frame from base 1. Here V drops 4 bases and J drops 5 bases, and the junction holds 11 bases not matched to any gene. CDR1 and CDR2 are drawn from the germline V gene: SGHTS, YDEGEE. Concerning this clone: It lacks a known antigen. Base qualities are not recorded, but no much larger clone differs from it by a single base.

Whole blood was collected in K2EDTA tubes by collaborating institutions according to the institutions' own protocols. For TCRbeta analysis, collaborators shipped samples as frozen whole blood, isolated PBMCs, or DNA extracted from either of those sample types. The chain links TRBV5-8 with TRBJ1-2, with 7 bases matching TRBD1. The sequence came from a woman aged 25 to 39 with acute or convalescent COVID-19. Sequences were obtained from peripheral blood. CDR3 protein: CASSLTLAGGYGYTF. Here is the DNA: TGTGCCAGCAGCCTGACCCTGGCAGGGGGGTATGGCTACACCTTC.